Following are 7 T cell receptor beta chains from one sample sequenced in a study of control samples from healthy donors and cancer patients. Clones were read by immunoSEQ multiplex PCR, and TCRdb kept only the in-frame ones, dropping some. The sample includes some 130,000 clones, about 90% seen only once; the top ten take 2.1%. The sequencing input was blood. Every receptor here comes from a woman aged 45-65 years in good health.

The chain uses TRBV28 and TRBJ1-1; D is unresolved. The CDR3 runs to 13 residues. Germline V gives CDR1 MDHEN, CDR2 SYDVKM. V was cut by 4 bases and J by 8 bases, with 14 bases left in between. The CDR3 is CASSSIEGLEAFF. CDR3 nucleotides: TGTGCCAGCAGTTCAATAGAGGGTCTAGAAGCTTTCTTT.

The V call is TRBV7-9, the J call TRBJ1-4; D remains unclear. Trimming left V 2 bases short and J 0 bases short, with 1 base between. CDR3 length: 13 residues. Germline loops: CDR1 SEHNR, CDR2 FQNEAQ (reference sequence). The CDR3 sequence: CASSLSTNEKLFF. DNA of the CDR3: TGTGCCAGCAGCTTATCAACTAATGAAAAACTGTTTTTT.

The V gene is TRBV5-1, the J gene TRBJ2-4, with TRBD1 as a possible D gene (5 bases). CDR1 is SGHRS and CDR2 is YFSETQ in the germline V gene. The CDR3 is 15 amino acids. Between the trimmed V and J ends, which lost 4 bases and 1 base, there was a span of 12 bases. CDR3: CASSGAGLAKNIQYF. The DNA for the CDR3 is TGCGCCAGCAGCGGGGCAGGGTTGGCCAAAAACATTCAGTACTTC.

This rearrangement joins TRBV28 to TRBJ1-5, with 9 bases identical to TRBD1. The CDR3 consists of 15 residues. V was clipped by 8 bases and J by 6 bases; unmatched bases: 11. Germline CDR1 MDHEN, CDR2 SYDVKM. The CDR3 spells CASGSGTGNGQPQHF. In DNA, the CDR3 is TGTGCCAGCGGGTCCGGGACAGGGAACGGTCAGCCCCAGCATTTT.

V and J are TRBV7-6 and TRBJ2-6; D may correspond to TRBD1 or TRBD2 (5 bases each). The V and J ends lost 5 bases and 0 bases respectively, with 11 bases between them. Germline V CDR1 and CDR2: SGHVS, FNYEAQ. The CDR3 runs 16 residues. The CDR3 DNA reads TGTGCCAGCAGCCTCTCCGGGGCCTCTGGGGCCAACGTCCTGACTTTC. It codes for CASSLSGASGANVLTF.

This rearrangement joins TRBV27 to TRBJ2-1, with 7 bases fitting TRBD2. The germline gives CDR1 MNHEY, CDR2 SMNVEV (reference sequence). Trimming took 4 bases from V and 12 from J; bases not matched to a gene: 9. The CDR3 is 13 residues long. The CDR3 reads CASSSSTSVGQFF. CDR3 sequence (DNA): TGTGCCAGCAGTTCCTCAACTAGCGTTGGGCAGTTCTTC.

The chain employs TRBV12-5 and TRBJ1-2; a possible D gene is TRBD1 (6 bases). CDR1 is LGHNT and CDR2 is FRNRAP in the germline V gene. The CDR3 runs 14 residues. V shed 2 bases and J shed 4 bases, with 11 bases lying between them. CDR3 coding DNA: TGTGCTAGTGGTTTGTGGGGGGGCCGCTATGGCTACACCTTC. Translated, it gives CASGLWGGRYGYTF.